This TCR beta chain was sequenced for a study of blood T cell repertoires in COVID-19. At the level of the study: The study drew acute and convalescent COVID-19 samples from the United States, Italy and Spain.

This table comes from immunoSEQ multiplex PCR, and its TCRdb copy is limited to in-frame clones, with some not included. The data show 250,000 to 300,000 clones, with 80% to 90% seen just once and 9.5% to 12% held by the top ten. Germline assignment: CDR1 SGHRS and CDR2 YFSETQ. This CDR3 spans 15 amino acids. The V and J ends lost 6 bases and 0 bases respectively, with 15 bases between them. This TCR came from a woman aged 70-85 years with acute or convalescent COVID-19. The material sequenced was peripheral blood. The chain joins TRBV5-1 to TRBJ1-1; D perhaps matches TRBD1 (5 bases). The CDR3 here is CASNPSQGLNTEAFF. The DNA of the CDR3 is TGCGCCAGCAATCCGAGTCAGGGCCTGAACACTGAAGCTTTCTTT.